This T cell receptor beta chain was retrieved from a study of T cell repertoires and HLA-DP antigens. General study findings and limits: Pre-culture clonality, 0.04 to 0.045, was far below sorted CD137+ clonality of about 0.41.

Assay: immunoSEQ multiplex PCR; the TCRdb copy retains only in-frame clones and omits some. The data contain about 89,000 clones, 86% of them singletons. About this clone itself: As yet, its antigen is unknown.

Sequencing was carried out using CD4+ T cells from PBMCs. The TCR originated in a man aged 50-60 years in good health and CMV-seronegative.

The CDR3 DNA reads as TGTGCCAGCATCGGGCAGAACTCTGGAAACACCATATATTTT. As protein: CASIGQNSGNTIYF. The J gene is TRBJ1-3, the V gene TRBV6-4; D uncertain. V was clipped by 7 bases and J by 0 bases, with 10 bases between them. The CDR3 totals 14 residues. Germline assignment: CDR1 MRHNA and CDR2 SNTAGT.